One and the same sample provided the 16 T cell receptor beta chains below, sequenced in a study of cytotoxic CD8 clonotypes in ibrutinib-treated CLL. Libraries were prepared by immunoSEQ multiplex PCR; TCRdb keeps only in-frame clonotypes and omits some of them. Of more than 200,000 clones in the sample, around three quarters are singletons; the top ten hold just over 15%. The material was PBMCs, obtained after 24 months of ibrutinib treatment. Source of these receptors: a human donor with chronic lymphocytic leukemia.

The table lists this clone with a count of one. The chain uses TRBV4-3 and TRBJ2-2; either TRBD1 or TRBD2 may fit D (5 bases each). Germline lookup yields CDR1 LGHNA and CDR2 YSLEER. The CDR3 sequence is 16 residues long. Trimming cost V 1 base and J 4 bases, with 13 bases left between them. CDR3 nucleotides: TGCGCCAGCAGCCAAGCCCAGGGACGGGGCACCGGGGAGCTGTTTTTT. It yields the protein CASSQAQGRGTGELFF.

The chain uses TRBV7-2 and TRBJ2-7; TRBD1 agrees at 9 bases. Germline V gene sequence: CDR1 SGHTA, CDR2 FQGNSA. The trim removed 0 bases at V and 1 base at J, leaving 4 bases unmatched. This CDR3 has 16 amino acids. The CDR3 DNA is TGTGCCAGCAGCTTAGCGGGGACAGGGCGTTCCTACGAGCAGTACTTC. This sequence encodes CASSLAGTGRSYEQYF.

This chain connects TRBV5-1 to TRBJ2-2, with TRBD2 identical over 9 bases. Germline values: CDR1 SGHRS, CDR2 YFSETQ. V shed 4 bases and J 6 bases; nucleotides not matched to a gene: 7. CDR3 length: 15 residues. CDR3 in amino acids: CASSPGTSSAGELFF. CDR3 bases: TGCGCCAGCAGCCCGGGGACTAGCTCGGCCGGGGAGCTGTTTTTT.

The J gene is TRBJ2-7, the V gene TRBV7-5. TRBV7-5 has pseudogene status. This CDR3 comprises 10 residues. The CDR3 region has the DNA TGTGCCAGAAGCTTAATGGGGTGGGGCTTC. It translates to CARSLMGWGF.

This chain joins TRBV18 and TRBJ2-2, with D unresolved. CDR3 length: 14 residues. CDR1 is KGHSH, CDR2 LQKENI, per germline. Trimming took off 2 bases at V and 1 base at J, with 5 bases between the two ends. CDR3: CASSPWQNTGELFF. The CDR3, as DNA: TGTGCCAGCTCACCATGGCAGAACACCGGGGAGCTGTTTTTT. Filled out from reference TRBV18 and TRBJ2-2, the complete variable domain reads NAGVMQNPRHLVRRRGQEARLRCSPMKGHSHVYWYRQLPEEGLKFMVYLQKENIIDESGMPKERFSAEFPKEGPSILRIQQVVRGDSAAYFCASSPWQNTGELFFGEGSRLTVL.

In its sample, this clone was seen a few times. The chain employs TRBV29-1 and TRBJ2-2; a possible D gene is TRBD1 (5 bases). CDR3 size: 12 residues. V was clipped by 4 bases and J by 6 bases, with 9 bases between them. CDR1 and CDR2 (germline): SQVTM, ANQGSEA. As DNA, the CDR3 is TGCAGCGTTGGAGACAGTGCCGGGGAGCTGTTTTTT. This sequence encodes CSVGDSAGELFF.

V usage is TRBV27 and J usage is TRBJ2-7; 13 nucleotides match TRBD2. With V trimmed by 5 bases and J by 2 bases, 3 bases remained unmatched. The V gene's germline CDR1 is MNHEY and CDR2 SMNVEV (reference sequence). The CDR3 has 15 amino acids. The CDR3 region is CASSRGLAGPYEQYF. The CDR3 DNA follows: TGTGCCAGCAGTAGGGGACTAGCGGGACCCTACGAGCAGTACTTC.

The chain employs TRBV2 and TRBJ2-7; 8 bases agree with TRBD1. Germline assignment: CDR1 SNHLY and CDR2 FYNNEI. The V and J ends lost 2 bases and 7 bases, in that order; junction bases with no gene match: 7. This CDR3 comprises 14 residues. In DNA form, the CDR3 reads TGTGCCAGCAGTGAAAGGACAGGGATGAGGGAGCAGTACTTC. This translates into CASSERTGMREQYF.

The chain employs TRBV7-2 and TRBJ2-3; D remains unclear. The CDR3 is made up of 14 amino acids. V shed 3 bases and J shed 5 bases, with 12 bases lying between them. Looked up from germline, CDR1 is SGHTA and CDR2 is FQGNSA. CDR3 bases: TGTGCCAGCAGCTTCGGGCTGCCGGGAGATACGCAGTATTTT. It is translated as CASSFGLPGDTQYF.

This clone was recorded a few times. Mismatch with germline at one junction end may stem from a read error. The chain combines TRBV5-1 with TRBJ2-1; D remains ambiguous. Germline V gives CDR1 SGHRS, CDR2 YFSETQ. The CDR3 loop spans 12 amino acids. This CDR3 reads CASSLGSYEQFF. In nucleotides, the CDR3 is TGCGCCAGCAGTTTGGGTAGCTATGAGCAGTTCTTC. The entire variable domain, with the rest obtained from reference TRBV5-1 and TRBJ2-1, is as follows: KAGVTQTPRYLIKTRGQQVTLSCSPISGHRSVSWYQQTPGQGLQFLFEYFSETQRNKGNFPGRFSGRQFSNSRSEMNVSTLELGDSALYLCASSLGSYEQFFGPGTRLTVL.

The chain links TRBV21-1 to TRBJ2-1; TRBD2 was called by the table and not checked on the DNA. TRBV21-1 has pseudogene status. The length of the CDR3 is 16 residues. DNA of the CDR3: TGTGCCAGCAGCAAATTTCGGCGGGAGGGCCTCGATGAGCAGTTCTTC. It codes for CASSKFRREGLDEQFF.

This clone was detected only a few times. The CDR3 is CASSPPDGKLFF. The CDR3 DNA follows: TGTGCCAGCAGCCCACCAGACGGAAAACTGTTTTTT. The chain couples TRBV9 to TRBJ1-4, with no clear D. The CDR3 has 12 amino acids. The V and J ends lost 4 bases and 10 bases respectively, with 11 bases between them. Germline-derived CDR1 and CDR2 are SGDLS and YYNGEE.

This clone came up once. This chain joins TRBV28 and TRBJ2-7, with D unresolved. CDR1 and CDR2 (germline): MDHEN, SYDVKM. Trimming pared 7 bases from V and 4 bases from J, leaving 11 bases between. The CDR3 loop spans 12 amino acids. DNA for the CDR3: TGTGCCAGCAACCGCGTGGGGTACGAGCAGTACTTC. It specifies CASNRVGYEQYF.

This rearrangement joins TRBV20-1 to TRBJ1-2; tentative D call: TRBD1 (5 bases). CDR3 length equals 11 residues. V was shortened by 2 bases and J by 12 bases, with 13 bases between the two germline ends. In germline, CDR1 is DFQATT, CDR2 SNEGSKA (reference sequence). CDR3 sequence (DNA): TGCAGTGCTAGACCCGAGGGAGGGGACACCTTC. Translated, it gives CSARPEGGDTF.

This sequence joins TRBV28 and TRBJ1-2; TRBD1 matches at 8 bases. The V and J ends lost 5 bases and 4 bases, in that order; junction bases with no gene match: 9. There are 15 residues in the CDR3. The germline CDR1 and CDR2 sequences are MDHEN and SYDVKM. CDR3 DNA sequence: TGTGCCAGCAGTCCCGGTGGACAGGGTGGCTATGGCTACACCTTC. This sequence encodes CASSPGGQGGYGYTF.

V is TRBV15 and J is TRBJ2-2; the match to TRBD2 covers 8 bases. The CDR3 covers 16 residues. V was clipped by 5 bases and J by 1 base; unmatched bases: 6. Germline V CDR1 and CDR2: LNHNV, YYDKDF (reference sequence). CDR3 bases: TGTGCCACCAGCGGATTTAGCGGGGTGAACACCGGGGAGCTGTTTTTT. This gives the protein CATSGFSGVNTGELFF.